This note documents a single T cell receptor beta chain sequence. Its antigen is unidentified. Approximately 220 ng DNA, approximately 30,000 T cell genomes, went into each sorted-subset replicate PCR. Sequenced by immunoSEQ multiplex PCR; TCRdb stores in-frame clones only, minus some. Of more than 400,000 clones listed, around 96% were seen once; the top ten hold about 0.064%. This entry is derived from a study of shared clonotypes between healthy human individuals. Study overall: Three plates each covered CD4 naive and memory; CD8 naive two, CD8 memory one.

Points from the study as a whole: Clonotype sharing among donors, it was expected, would be affected by sequencing depth. The diversity represented, both genetic and in exposure history, was limited by few donors.

The V and J ends lost 7 bases and 6 bases, in that order; junction bases with no gene match: 10. The CDR3 totals 13 residues. Germline V gene sequence: CDR1 SQVTM, CDR2 ANQGSEA. Input material: naive CD4+ T cells sorted from blood. Subset meaning: CD45RA+ positively selected. J is TRBJ2-7 and V is TRBV29-1, with TRBD2 matching 9 bases. The TCR sequence derives from a woman aged 25 to 39 in good health. CDR3 sequence reads: CSARAGGPGEQYF. The DNA of the CDR3 is TGCAGCGCCAGGGCGGGAGGGCCGGGCGAGCAGTACTTC.